The present TCR beta chain was sequenced within a study of spatial heterogeneity in lung cancer. The overall study: Detection consistently yielded more beta chains than alpha chains.

The CDR3 length is 17 residues. Germline lookup yields CDR1 SGHRS and CDR2 YFSETQ. Trimming took 3 bases from V and 2 from J, leaving 19 bases between them. The time point: sample taken at primary tumor resection. TCRs were sequenced from unsorted whole RNA of tumor, nontumor lung or PBMC. This clonotype was recorded many times. The antigen is unknown. A distinct unique molecular identifier was carried by each TCR cDNA molecule. One entry per CDR3 protein results from TCRdb running MiXCR on the 5' RACE reads. The top ten clones hold around 10% of a sample with 45,000 to 55,000 distinct CDR3 sequences, approximately 5.7% of them seen once. General study points: Blood contained ubiquitous expanded tumor TCRs more at resection than at follow-up.

The clonotype comes from a male donor with early-stage non-small cell lung cancer. Sequenced here: PBMCs, sampled at surgery. The chain combines TRBV5-1 with TRBJ2-3, with D possibly called TRBD1 or TRBD2 (5 bases each). The CDR3 here is CASSCRDESCYTDTQYF. Here the CDR3 DNA reads TGCGCCAGCAGCTGCCGGGACGAGAGCTGTTACACAGATACGCAGTATTTT.